Listed below are T cell receptor beta chains from one sample, sequenced in a study of TIL therapy for anti-PD-1-resistant metastatic lung cancer. Assay: immunoSEQ multiplex PCR; the TCRdb copy retains only in-frame clones and omits some. This table has 50,000 to 70,000 clones, about 69% appearing once. Here the sequenced sample was blood, taken at baseline. The receptor set was obtained from a person aged 25 to 85 with non-small cell lung cancer. CDR3s include the opening cysteine and the closing phenylalanine or tryptophan. D genes are given only for firm matches. Clone sizes are given selectively: once, few, many, or a class where the clone is expanded.

TRBV11-3,NA,15,TRBJ2-5,NA,TGTGCCAGCAGCCTCGGGGCGGTACAGCAAGAGACCCAGTACTTC,CASSLGAVQQETQYF
TRBV7-9,TRBD1,17,TRBJ2-1,NA,TGTGCCAGCATCAAACCACTGACAGGGCCTTCCTACAATGAGCAGTTCTTC,CASIKPLTGPSYNEQFF
TRBV9,NA,13,TRBJ1-5,few,TGTGCCAGCAGCGGGGACGGGCTCTTGCCCCAGCATTTT,CASSGDGLLPQHF
TRBV20-1,NA,11,TRBJ2-7,once,TGCAGTGCCAGCCCGGGCTACGAGCAGTACTTC,CSASPGYEQYF
TRBV7-9,NA,16,TRBJ2-3,NA,TGTGCCAGCAGCTTAGCCAGCGGAGGGTGGTCAGATACGCAGTATTTT,CASSLASGGWSDTQYF
TRBV5-4,TRBD1,15,TRBJ2-1,NA,TGTGCCAGCAGCCGAGAGTGGGACAGTAACAATGAGCAGTTCTTC,CASSREWDSNNEQFF
TRBV6-5,NA,15,TRBJ1-6,NA,TGTGCCAGCAGTTTCTCGGTAGGGTCAGGATCACCCCTCCACTTT,CASSFSVGSGSPLHF
TRBV5-1,NA,15,TRBJ2-3,NA,TGCGCCAGCAAACCCTCTGGATCAAGCACAGATACGCAGTATTTT,CASKPSGSSTDTQYF
TRBV11-3,NA,13,TRBJ2-5,once,TGTGCCAGCAGCTTAGGCGGGATAGTGACCCAGTACTTC,CASSLGGIVTQYF
TRBV28,TRBD1,14,TRBJ1-5,many,TGTGCCAGCGGGGCCAGGGGGCGTGCTCAGCCCCAGCATTTT,CASGARGRAQPQHF
TRBV5-1,NA,13,TRBJ2-1,NA,TGCGCCAGCAGCTTGTCTCCGTACAATGAGCAGTTCTTC,CASSLSPYNEQFF
TRBV7-3,NA,15,TRBJ2-1,NA,TGTGCCAGCAGCTTAACAAGCGGAGCATACAATGAGCAGTTCTTC,CASSLTSGAYNEQFF
TRBV30,NA,15,TRBJ2-6,NA,TGTGCCTGGAGTGTCGTTCGGCTTGGGGCCAACGTCCTGACTTTC,CAWSVVRLGANVLTF
TRBV4-1,NA,16,TRBJ2-1,once,TGCGCCAGCAGCCAACAGGGCGGGGCCTACTACAATGAGCAGTTCTTC,CASSQQGGAYYNEQFF
TRBV30,NA,17,TRBJ1-5,many,TGTGCCTGGAGTGTACCAAGTCGAGGGGATAGCAATCAGCCCCAGCATTTT,CAWSVPSRGDSNQPQHF
TRBV7-8,NA,12,TRBJ2-2,NA,TGTGCCAGCAGCTTCTTTGCCGGGGAGCTGTTTTTT,CASSFFAGELFF
TRBV10-3,NA,12,TRBJ1-4,NA,TGTGCCATCAGTGAGCAGGGAGAAAAACTGTTTTTT,CAISEQGEKLFF
TRBV28,NA,13,TRBJ2-7,NA,TGTGCCAGTGGCTGGGGGGACCGCGACGAGCAGTACTTC,CASGWGDRDEQYF
TRBV5-4,NA,15,TRBJ2-6,few,TGTGCCAGCAGGGAGGGATCGGGAGGGGCCAACGTCCTGACTTTC,CASREGSGGANVLTF
TRBV7-9,NA,18,TRBJ2-7,once,TGTGCCAGCAGCGGACTAACACTAGGGGGACGTAGCTCCTACGAGCAGTACTTC,CASSGLTLGGRSSYEQYF
TRBV5-5,NA,15,TRBJ1-4,NA,TGTGCCAGCAGCTCACCGGGACACTCTACTGAAAAACTGTTTTTT,CASSSPGHSTEKLFF
TRBV6-5,TRBD2,14,TRBJ2-3,NA,TGTGCCAGCAGTAGACTAGCGCCGACAGATACGCAGTATTTT,CASSRLAPTDTQYF
TRBV5-6,NA,14,TRBJ1-2,NA,TGTGCCAGCAGCCTCGGACAAGGGACCTATGGCTACACCTTC,CASSLGQGTYGYTF
TRBV2,NA,15,TRBJ2-6,NA,TGTGCCAGGGGGCACCGGGCCTCTGGGGCCAACGTCCTGACTTTC,CARGHRASGANVLTF
TRBV6-1,NA,15,TRBJ1-5,NA,TGTGCCAGCAGTACGCAGGGAGGTTCCAATCAGCCCCAGCATTTT,CASSTQGGSNQPQHF
TRBV6-1,NA,12,TRBJ1-1,NA,TGTGCCAGCAGGAGAAGTAACACTGAAGCTTTCTTT,CASRRSNTEAFF
TRBV19,TRBD2,14,TRBJ2-1,NA,TGTGCCAGTATGATTTCTAGCGGGAGACATGAGCAGTTCTTC,CASMISSGRHEQFF
TRBV2,NA,16,TRBJ1-3,NA,TGTGCCAGCAGTGAATCGGCGGTCAGCTCTGGAAACACCATATATTTT,CASSESAVSSGNTIYF